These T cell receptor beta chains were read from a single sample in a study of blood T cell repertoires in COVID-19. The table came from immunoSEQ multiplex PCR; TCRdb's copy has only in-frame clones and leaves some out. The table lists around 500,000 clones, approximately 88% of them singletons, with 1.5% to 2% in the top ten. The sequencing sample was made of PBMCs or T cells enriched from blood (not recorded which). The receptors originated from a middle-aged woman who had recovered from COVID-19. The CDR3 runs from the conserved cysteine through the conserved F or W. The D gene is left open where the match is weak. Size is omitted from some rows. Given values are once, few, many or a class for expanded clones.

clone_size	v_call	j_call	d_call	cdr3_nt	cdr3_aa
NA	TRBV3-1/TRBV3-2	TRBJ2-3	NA	TGTGCCAGCAGCCCATACCACCCTAGCCAGGAGGGAGATACGCAGTATTTT	CASSPYHPSQEGDTQYF
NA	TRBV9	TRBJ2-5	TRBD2	TGTGCCAGCAGCGTAGAGGGTGCGGCTAGCGGAGCCATCCGGGAGACCCAGTACTTC	CASSVEGAASGAIRETQYF
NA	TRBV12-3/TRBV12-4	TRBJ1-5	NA	TGTGCCAGCAGCCCAGGTCGCAATCAGCCCCAGCATTTT	CASSPGRNQPQHF
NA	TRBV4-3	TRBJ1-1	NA	TGCGCCAGCAGCCAAGAACGGGTCACTGAAGCTTTCTTT	CASSQERVTEAFF
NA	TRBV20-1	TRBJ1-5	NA	TGCAGTGCTAGTCGAGGAGGGAGGGGTCAGCCCCAGCATTTT	CSASRGGRGQPQHF
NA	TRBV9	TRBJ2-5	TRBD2	TGTGCCAGCAGCGTAGCAGCGGGAGTCCCAGAGACCCAGTACTTC	CASSVAAGVPETQYF
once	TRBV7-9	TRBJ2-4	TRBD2	TGTGCCAGCAGCCTCGGGACTAGCGGGAACCTGCCTAAAAACATTCAGTACTTC	CASSLGTSGNLPKNIQYF
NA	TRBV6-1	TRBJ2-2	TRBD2	TGTGCCAGCAGTGAACTAGCGGGCCTCAACACCGGGGAGCTGTTTTTT	CASSELAGLNTGELFF
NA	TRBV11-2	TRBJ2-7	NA	TGTGCCAGCAAGGCCTCGGGGATATACGCCTACGAGCAGTACTTC	CASKASGIYAYEQYF
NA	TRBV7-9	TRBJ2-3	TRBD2	TGTGCCAGCAGGGGGACTAGCGACCCCGGGTTAACAGATACGCAGTATTTT	CASRGTSDPGLTDTQYF
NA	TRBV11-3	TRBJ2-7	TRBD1	TGTGCCAGCAGAGACTCCGGGACAGGGGGCGGAGCGGGATCTCCCTACGAGCAGTACTTC	CASRDSGTGGGAGSPYEQYF
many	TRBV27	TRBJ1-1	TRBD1	TGTGCCAGCAGTCTTGGACAGGGGGTGCAAACTGAAGCTTTCTTT	CASSLGQGVQTEAFF
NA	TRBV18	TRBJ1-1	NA	TGTGCCAGCTCACCAGAGACAGCCGAAGCTTTCTTT	CASSPETAEAFF
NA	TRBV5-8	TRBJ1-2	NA	TGTGCCAGCAGCTTGCGGGGGGGCTACACCTTC	CASSLRGGYTF
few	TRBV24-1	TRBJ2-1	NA	TGTGCCACCAGTGACCTCCCCCAGGGTAGGGCCCCCCATGAGCAGTTCTTC	CATSDLPQGRAPHEQFF
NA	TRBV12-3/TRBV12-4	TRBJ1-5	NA	TGTGCCAGCAGTCGTTATAGCAATCAGCCCCAGCATTTT	CASSRYSNQPQHF
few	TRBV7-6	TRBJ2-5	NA	TGTGCCAGCAGCTTAGCGGCAGGGTACCAAGAGACCCAGTACTTC	CASSLAAGYQETQYF
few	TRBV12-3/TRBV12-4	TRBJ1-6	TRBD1	TGTGCCAGCACCCCGACAGGGAATTCACCCCTCCACTTT	CASTPTGNSPLHF
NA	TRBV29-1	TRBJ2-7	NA	TGCAGCGTTAAGCGGTCTTCCTACGAGCAGTACTTC	CSVKRSSYEQYF
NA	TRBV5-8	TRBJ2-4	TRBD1	TGTGCCAGCAGCTTCATGTACCGGGACAGGGGAAAAAACATTCAGTACTTC	CASSFMYRDRGKNIQYF
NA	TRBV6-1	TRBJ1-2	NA	TGTGCCAGCAGTGATGCGAGGGGAGGCAGAGACTATGGCTACACCTTC	CASSDARGGRDYGYTF
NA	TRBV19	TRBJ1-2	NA	TGTGCCAGTAGTATCGGCGGGTTTAATGGCTACACCTTC	CASSIGGFNGYTF
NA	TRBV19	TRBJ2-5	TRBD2	TGTGCCAGTAGTTCCGGGACTAGCGGGAGGGTTGAGACCCAGTACTTC	CASSSGTSGRVETQYF
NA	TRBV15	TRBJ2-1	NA	TGTGCCACCAGCAGAGATCCCGTAGATCAGGGGTTCTTC	CATSRDPVDQGFF
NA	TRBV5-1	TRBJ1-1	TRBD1	TGCGCCAGCAGCCTACAAACAGGGGCTGTCACTGAAGCTTTCTTT	CASSLQTGAVTEAFF
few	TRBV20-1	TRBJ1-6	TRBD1	TGCAGTGCTAGTGACAGGGGTGGCTCACCCCTCCACTTT	CSASDRGGSPLHF
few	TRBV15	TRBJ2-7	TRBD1	TGTGCCACCAGCAGAGTTAGGACAGGGGGCTTCTACGAGCAGTACTTC	CATSRVRTGGFYEQYF
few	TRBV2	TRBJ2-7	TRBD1	TGTGCCGGCACAGGGGGCATGTCCTACGAGCAGTACTTC	CAGTGGMSYEQYF
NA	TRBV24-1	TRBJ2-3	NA	TGTGCCACCTCGGAAGCTGGGCCATCGGCGGGTACGCAGTATTTT	CATSEAGPSAGTQYF
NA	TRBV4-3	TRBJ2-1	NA	TGCGCCAGCAGCCAAGACCTACCCCAGCGGGCCTGGGGCAATGAGCAGTTCTTC	CASSQDLPQRAWGNEQFF
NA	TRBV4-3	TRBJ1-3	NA	TGCGCCAGCAGCCAAGATGTCGGGTCCGGAAACACCATATATTTT	CASSQDVGSGNTIYF
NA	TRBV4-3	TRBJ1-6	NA	TGCGCCAGCAGCCAAGAGCCCCAGGGTAACTTGGATTCACCCCTCCACTTT	CASSQEPQGNLDSPLHF